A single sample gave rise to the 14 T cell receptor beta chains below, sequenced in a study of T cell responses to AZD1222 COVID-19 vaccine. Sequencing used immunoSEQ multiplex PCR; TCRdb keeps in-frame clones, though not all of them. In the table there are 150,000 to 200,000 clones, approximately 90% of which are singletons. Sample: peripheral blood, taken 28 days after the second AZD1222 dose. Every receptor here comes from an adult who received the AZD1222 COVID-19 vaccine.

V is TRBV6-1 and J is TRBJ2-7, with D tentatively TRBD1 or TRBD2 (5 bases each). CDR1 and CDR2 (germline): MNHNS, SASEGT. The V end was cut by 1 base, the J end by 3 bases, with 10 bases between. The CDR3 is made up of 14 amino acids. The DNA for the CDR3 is TGTGCCAGCAGTGAAGGGGGACGGGGCTACGAGCAGTACTTC. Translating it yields CASSEGGRGYEQYF.

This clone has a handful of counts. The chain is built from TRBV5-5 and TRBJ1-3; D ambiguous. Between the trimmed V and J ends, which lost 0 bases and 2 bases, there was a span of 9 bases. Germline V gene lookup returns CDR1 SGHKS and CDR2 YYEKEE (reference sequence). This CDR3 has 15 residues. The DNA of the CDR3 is TGTGCCAGCAGCTTGGCCCTCCCTCCTGGAAACACCATATATTTT. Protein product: CASSLALPPGNTIYF.

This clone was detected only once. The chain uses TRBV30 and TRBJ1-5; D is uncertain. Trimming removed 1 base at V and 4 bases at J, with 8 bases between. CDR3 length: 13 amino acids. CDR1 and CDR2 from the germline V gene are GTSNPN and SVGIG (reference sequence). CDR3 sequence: CAWSGVQNQPQHF. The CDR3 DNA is TGTGCCTGGAGTGGGGTCCAGAATCAGCCCCAGCATTTT.

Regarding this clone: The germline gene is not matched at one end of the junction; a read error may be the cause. The CDR3 spells CASSPGLAGVQETQYF. As DNA, the CDR3 is TGTGCTAGCAGCCCCGGACTAGCGGGTGTTCAAGAGACCCAGTACTTC. The chain couples TRBV7-7 to TRBJ2-5; 11 bases match TRBD2. The CDR3 runs 16 residues. CDR1 is SSHAT and CDR2 is FNYEAQ in the germline V gene (reference sequence). Full variable domain (remainder filled in from reference TRBV7-7 and TRBJ2-5): GAGVSQSPRYKVTKRGQDVTLRCDPISSHATLYWYQQALGQGPEFLTYFNYEAQPDKSGLPSDRFSAERPEGSISTLTIQRTEQRDSAMYRCASSPGLAGVQETQYFGPGTRLLVL.

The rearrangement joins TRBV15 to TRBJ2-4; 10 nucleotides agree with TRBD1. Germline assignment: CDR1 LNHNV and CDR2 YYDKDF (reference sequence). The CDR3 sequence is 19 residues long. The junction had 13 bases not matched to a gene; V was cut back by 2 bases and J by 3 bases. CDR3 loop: CATSRTIGQGGTSKNIQYF. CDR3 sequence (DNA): TGTGCCACCAGCAGAACAATAGGACAGGGGGGGACTAGCAAAAACATTCAGTACTTC.

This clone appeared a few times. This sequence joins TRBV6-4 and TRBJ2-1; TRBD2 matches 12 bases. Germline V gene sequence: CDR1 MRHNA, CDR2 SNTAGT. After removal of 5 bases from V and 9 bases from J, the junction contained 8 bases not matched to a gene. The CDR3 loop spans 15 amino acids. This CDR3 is CASSRTSGGSGEQFF. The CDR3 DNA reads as TGTGCCAGCAGTAGAACTAGCGGGGGGAGTGGTGAGCAGTTCTTC.

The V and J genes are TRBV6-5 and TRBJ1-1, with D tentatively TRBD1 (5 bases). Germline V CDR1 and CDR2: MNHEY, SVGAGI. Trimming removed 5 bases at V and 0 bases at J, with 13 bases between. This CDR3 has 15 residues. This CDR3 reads CASSRPGPMNTEAFF. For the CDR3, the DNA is TGTGCCAGCAGTAGGCCAGGGCCTATGAACACTGAAGCTTTCTTT.

The CDR3 DNA is TGCGCCAGCAGCCAATCCGCACGGGGTGAGGGTGAAAAACTGTTTTTT. The encoded protein is CASSQSARGEGEKLFF. This sequence joins TRBV4-1 and TRBJ1-4, with D unclear. The CDR3 consists of 16 residues. Germline CDR1 reads MGHRA; CDR2 reads YSYEKL. With 2 bases removed from V and 7 bases from J, the gap between germline ends came to 17 bases.

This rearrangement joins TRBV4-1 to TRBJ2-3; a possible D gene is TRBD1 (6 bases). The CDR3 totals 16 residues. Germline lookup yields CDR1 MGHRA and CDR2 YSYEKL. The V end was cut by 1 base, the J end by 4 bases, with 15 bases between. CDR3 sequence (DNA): TGCGCCAGCAGCCAAGTCATGCAGGGGCGGGCAGATACGCAGTATTTT. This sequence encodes CASSQVMQGRADTQYF.

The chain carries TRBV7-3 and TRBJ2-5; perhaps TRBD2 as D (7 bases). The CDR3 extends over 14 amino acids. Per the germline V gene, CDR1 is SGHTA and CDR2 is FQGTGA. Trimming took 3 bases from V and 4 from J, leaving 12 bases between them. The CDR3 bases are TGTGCCAGCAGCTTCACGGGGGGCGGAGAGACCCAGTACTTC. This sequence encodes CASSFTGGGETQYF.

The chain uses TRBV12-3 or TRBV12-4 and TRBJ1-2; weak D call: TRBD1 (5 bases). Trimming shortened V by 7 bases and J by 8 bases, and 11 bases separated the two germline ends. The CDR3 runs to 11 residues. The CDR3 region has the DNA TGTGCCAGCAAACAGGTCGGCGGCTACACCTTC. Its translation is CASKQVGGYTF.

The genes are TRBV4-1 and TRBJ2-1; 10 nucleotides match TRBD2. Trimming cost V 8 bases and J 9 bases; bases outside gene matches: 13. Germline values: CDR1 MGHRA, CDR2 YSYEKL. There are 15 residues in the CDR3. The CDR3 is CASGELAGRLGEQFF. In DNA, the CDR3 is TGCGCCAGCGGGGAACTAGCGGGGCGGCTCGGTGAGCAGTTCTTC.

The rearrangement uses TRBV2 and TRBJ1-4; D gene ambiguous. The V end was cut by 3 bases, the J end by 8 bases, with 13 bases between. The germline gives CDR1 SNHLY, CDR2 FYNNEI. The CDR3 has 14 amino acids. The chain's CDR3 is CASSEAPGGEKLFF. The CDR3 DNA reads TGTGCCAGCAGTGAGGCCCCCGGTGGGGAAAAACTGTTTTTT.

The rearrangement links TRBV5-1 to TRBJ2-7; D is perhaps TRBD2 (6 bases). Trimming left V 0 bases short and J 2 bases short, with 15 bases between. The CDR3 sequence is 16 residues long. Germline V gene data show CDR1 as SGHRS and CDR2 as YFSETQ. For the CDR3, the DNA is TGCGCCAGCAGCTTGGCCATGGGGGGACGACCCTACGAGCAGTACTTC. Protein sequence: CASSLAMGGRPYEQYF.